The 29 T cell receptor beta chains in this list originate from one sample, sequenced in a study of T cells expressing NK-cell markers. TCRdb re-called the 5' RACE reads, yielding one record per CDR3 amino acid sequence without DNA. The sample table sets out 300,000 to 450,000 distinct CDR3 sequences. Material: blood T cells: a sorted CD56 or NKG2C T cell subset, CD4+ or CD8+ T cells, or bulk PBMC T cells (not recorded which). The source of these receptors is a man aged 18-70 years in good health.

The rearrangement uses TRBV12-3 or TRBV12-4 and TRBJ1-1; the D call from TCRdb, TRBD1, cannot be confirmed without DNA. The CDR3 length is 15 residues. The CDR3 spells CASSAPAWGSAEAFF.

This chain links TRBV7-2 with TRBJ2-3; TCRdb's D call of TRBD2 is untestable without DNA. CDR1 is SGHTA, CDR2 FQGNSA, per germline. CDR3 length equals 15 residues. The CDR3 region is CASSLLAVSTDTQYF.

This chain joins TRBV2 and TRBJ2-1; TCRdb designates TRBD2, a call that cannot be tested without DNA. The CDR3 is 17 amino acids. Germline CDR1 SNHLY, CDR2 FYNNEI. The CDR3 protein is CASISRLAGGIYNEQFF.

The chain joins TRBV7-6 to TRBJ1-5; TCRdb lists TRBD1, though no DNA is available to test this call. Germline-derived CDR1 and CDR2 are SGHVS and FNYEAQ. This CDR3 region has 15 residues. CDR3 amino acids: CASSTPWGVVKPQHF.

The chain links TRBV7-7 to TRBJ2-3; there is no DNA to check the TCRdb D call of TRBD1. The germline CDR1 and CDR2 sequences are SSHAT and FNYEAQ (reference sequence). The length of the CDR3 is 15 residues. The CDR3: CASSPGRGPTDTQYF.

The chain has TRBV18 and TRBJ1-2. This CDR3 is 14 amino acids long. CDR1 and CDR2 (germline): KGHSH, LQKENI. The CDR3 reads CASSTMTDYYGYTF.

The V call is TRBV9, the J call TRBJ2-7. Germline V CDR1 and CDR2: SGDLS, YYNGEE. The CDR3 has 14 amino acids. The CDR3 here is CASSVVGSSYEQYF.

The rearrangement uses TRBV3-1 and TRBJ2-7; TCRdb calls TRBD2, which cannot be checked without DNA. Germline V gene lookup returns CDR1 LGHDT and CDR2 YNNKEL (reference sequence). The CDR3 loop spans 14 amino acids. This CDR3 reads CASSPNLPTSVIYF.

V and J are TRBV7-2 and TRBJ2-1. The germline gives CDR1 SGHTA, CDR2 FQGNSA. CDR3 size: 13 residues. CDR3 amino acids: CASSLVSKNEQFF.

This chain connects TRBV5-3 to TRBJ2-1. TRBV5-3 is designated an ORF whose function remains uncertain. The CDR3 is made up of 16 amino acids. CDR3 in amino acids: CARSLSRGSSYNEQFF.

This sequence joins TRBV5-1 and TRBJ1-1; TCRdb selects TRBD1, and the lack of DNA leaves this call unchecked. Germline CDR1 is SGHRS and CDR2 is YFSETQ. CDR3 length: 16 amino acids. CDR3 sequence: CASSPLDRRMNTEAFF.

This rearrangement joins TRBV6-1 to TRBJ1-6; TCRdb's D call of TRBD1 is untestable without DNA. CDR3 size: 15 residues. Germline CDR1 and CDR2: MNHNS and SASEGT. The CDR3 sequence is CASSEARQGVSPLHF.

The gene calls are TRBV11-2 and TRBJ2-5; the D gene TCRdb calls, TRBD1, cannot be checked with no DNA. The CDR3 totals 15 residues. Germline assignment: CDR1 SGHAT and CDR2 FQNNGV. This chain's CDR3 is CASSFRGQGAETQYF.

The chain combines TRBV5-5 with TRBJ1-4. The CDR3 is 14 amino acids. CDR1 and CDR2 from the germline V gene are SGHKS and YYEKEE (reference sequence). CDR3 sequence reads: CASSLRQHNEKLFF.

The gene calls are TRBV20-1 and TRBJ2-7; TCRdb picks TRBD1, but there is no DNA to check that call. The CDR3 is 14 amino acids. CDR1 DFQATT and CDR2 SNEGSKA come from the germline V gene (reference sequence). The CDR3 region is CSALRPGNLDEQYF.

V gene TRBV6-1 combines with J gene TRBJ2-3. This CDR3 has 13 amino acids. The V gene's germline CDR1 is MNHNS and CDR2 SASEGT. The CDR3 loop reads CASSPNQVGTQYF.

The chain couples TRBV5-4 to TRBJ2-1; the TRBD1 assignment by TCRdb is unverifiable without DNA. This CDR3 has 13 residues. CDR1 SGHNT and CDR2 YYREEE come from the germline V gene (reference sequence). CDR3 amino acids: CASSTGTDNEQFF.

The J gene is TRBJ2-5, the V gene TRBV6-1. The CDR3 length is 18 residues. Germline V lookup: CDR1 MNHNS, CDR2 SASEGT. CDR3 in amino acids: CASSETVMIRGYQETQYF.

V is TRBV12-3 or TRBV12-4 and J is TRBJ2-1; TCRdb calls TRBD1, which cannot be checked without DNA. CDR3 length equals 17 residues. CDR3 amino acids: CASSWEGTGLSYNEQFF.

CDR3 amino acids: CATSRDPFGNQPQHF. The V gene is TRBV15, the J gene TRBJ1-5; the D call of TRBD1 rests on TCRdb alone, since no DNA is present to check it. This CDR3 comprises 15 residues. CDR1 and CDR2 from the germline V gene are LNHNV and YYDKDF (reference sequence).

CDR3 amino acids: CASSSTTVTEAFF. The genes are TRBV7-2 and TRBJ1-1. The CDR3 has 13 amino acids. CDR1 and CDR2 (germline): SGHTA, FQGNSA.

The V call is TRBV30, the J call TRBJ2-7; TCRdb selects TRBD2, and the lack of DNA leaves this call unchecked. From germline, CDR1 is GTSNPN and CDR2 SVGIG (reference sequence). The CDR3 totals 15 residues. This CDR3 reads CAWSVSSGGVYEQYF.

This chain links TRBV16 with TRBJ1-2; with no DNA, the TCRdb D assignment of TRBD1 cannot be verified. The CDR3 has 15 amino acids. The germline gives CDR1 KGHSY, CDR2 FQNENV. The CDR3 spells CASSQSTAGGYGYTF.

The CDR3 sequence: CASSEKRGQGSNQPQHF. V and J are TRBV6-1 and TRBJ1-5; TCRdb selects TRBD1, and the lack of DNA leaves this call unchecked. This CDR3 has 17 amino acids. Per germline, CDR1 MNHNS and CDR2 SASEGT.

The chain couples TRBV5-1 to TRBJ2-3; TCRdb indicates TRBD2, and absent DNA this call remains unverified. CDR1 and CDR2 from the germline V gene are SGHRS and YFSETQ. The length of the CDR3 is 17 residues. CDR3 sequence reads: CASSLAGPATAADTQYF.

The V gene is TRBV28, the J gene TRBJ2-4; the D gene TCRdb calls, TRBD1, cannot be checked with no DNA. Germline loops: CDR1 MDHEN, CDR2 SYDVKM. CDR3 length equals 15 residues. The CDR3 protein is CASSSPVGRGNIQYF.

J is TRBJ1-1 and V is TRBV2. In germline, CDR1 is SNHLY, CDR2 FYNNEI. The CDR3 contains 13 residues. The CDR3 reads CASSMLIRTEAFF.

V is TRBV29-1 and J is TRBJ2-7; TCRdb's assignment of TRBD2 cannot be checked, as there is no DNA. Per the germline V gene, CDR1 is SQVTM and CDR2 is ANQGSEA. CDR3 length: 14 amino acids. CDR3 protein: CSAPGLAGAYEQYF.

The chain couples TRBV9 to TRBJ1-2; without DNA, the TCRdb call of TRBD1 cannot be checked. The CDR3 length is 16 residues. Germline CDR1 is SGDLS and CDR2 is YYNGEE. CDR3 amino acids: CASSVAPDRGSYGYTF.